Here is one T cell receptor beta chain with its context. A much larger clone differs by one base, so this may be a read error. Germline values: CDR1 MNHEY, CDR2 SMNVEV (reference sequence). The CDR3 consists of 15 residues. V was clipped by 4 bases and J by 6 bases; unmatched bases: 11. A second PCR, run for roughly 7 to 11 cycles, used a sample-barcoded 5' primer plus a J-beta primer mix. TCRdb reanalysed the 5' RACE reads using MiXCR and keeps one entry per CDR3 protein. The table has hundreds of thousands of distinct CDR3 sequences, about 30% seen once. The sample originates from a study of blood T cells in healthy people across ages.

The sequencing sample was made of blood. The chain recombines TRBV27 with TRBJ2-7; the match to TRBD1 covers 8 bases. The sequence was collected from a woman over 75 in good health. As DNA, the CDR3 is TGTGCCAGCAGTTCCCAAGGACAGGGATGCTCCGAGCAGTACTTC. The encoded protein is CASSSQGQGCSEQYF.